The text below deals with one T cell receptor beta chain. Those who participated ranged in age from roughly 18 to 95 years and resided in roughly 26 US areas. Participants' reported clinical history set cohort assignment. Generated by immunoSEQ multiplex PCR, the TCRdb table keeps only in-frame clones and is missing some. The table includes hundreds of thousands of clones, 88% detected once. This sample stems from a study of blood T cell repertoires in COVID-19. Looking at the study overall: Sites in the United States, Italy and Spain provided acute and convalescent COVID-19 samples. T cells, B-cell-depleted T cells, or PBMCs provided the cDNA or gDNA that served as material.

Trimming pared 2 bases from V and 6 bases from J, leaving 14 bases between. The CDR3 totals 15 residues. Germline V gives CDR1 MNHNS, CDR2 SASEGT. This rearrangement joins TRBV6-1 to TRBJ2-1; unclear D gene. The TCR comes from a woman aged 30 to 39 who had recovered from COVID-19. Sequenced: PBMCs or T cells enriched from blood (not recorded which). Here the CDR3 DNA reads TGTGCCAGCAGTGAAACCTATTACCCTACCAATGAGCAGTTCTTC. Its translation is CASSETYYPTNEQFF.